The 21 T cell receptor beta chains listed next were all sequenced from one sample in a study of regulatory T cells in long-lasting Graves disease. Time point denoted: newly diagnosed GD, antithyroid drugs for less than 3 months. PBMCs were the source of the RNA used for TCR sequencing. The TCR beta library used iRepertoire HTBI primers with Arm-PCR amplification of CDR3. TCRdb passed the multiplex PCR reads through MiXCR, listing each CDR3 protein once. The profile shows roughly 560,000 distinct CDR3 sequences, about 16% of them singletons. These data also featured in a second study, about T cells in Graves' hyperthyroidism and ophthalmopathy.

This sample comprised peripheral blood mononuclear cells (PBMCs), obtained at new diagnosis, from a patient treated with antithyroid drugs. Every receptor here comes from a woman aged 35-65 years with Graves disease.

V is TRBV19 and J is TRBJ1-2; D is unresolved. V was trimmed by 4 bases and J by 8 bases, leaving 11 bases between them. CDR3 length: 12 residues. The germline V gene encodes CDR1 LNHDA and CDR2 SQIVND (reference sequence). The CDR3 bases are TGTGCCAGTAGTACCTCGGCCAGGGGCTACACCTTC. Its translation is CASSTSARGYTF.

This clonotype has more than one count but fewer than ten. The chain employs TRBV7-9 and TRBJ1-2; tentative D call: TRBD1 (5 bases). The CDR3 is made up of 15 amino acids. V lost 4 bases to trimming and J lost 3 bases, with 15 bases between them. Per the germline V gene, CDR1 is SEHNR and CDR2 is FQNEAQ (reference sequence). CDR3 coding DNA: TGTGCCAGCAGCTCCGGGGGAGGTGAATACTATGGCTACACCTTC. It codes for CASSSGGGEYYGYTF.

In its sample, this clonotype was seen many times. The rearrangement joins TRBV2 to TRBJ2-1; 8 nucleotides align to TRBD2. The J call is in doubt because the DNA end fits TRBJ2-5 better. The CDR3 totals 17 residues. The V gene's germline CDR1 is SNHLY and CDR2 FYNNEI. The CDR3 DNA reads TGTGCCAGCAGTGAAGGAACGGGGGGGCCTATTGTGGAGACCCAGTACTTC. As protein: CASSEGTGGPIVETQYF.

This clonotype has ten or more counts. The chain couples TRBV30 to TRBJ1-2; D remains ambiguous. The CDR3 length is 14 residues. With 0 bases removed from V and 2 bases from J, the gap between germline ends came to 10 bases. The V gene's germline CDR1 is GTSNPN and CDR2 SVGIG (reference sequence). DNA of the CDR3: TGTGCCTGGAGTGTAAACCCGGAGAACTATGGCTACACCTTC. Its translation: CAWSVNPENYGYTF. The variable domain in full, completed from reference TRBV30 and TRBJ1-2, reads SQTIHQWPATLVQPVGSPLSLECTVEGTSNPNLYWYRQAAGRGLQLLFYSVGIGQISSEVPQNLSASRPQDRQFILSSKKLLLSDSGFYLCAWSVNPENYGYTFGSGTRLTVV.

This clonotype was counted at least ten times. The CDR3 DNA reads as TGTGCCAGCAGCCAAGGACTTGCTCAACTAAATGGCTACACCTTC. It is translated as CASSQGLAQLNGYTF. The chain employs TRBV3-1 and TRBJ1-2; no reliable D call. With 1 base removed from V and 6 bases from J, the gap between germline ends came to 15 bases. The germline gives CDR1 LGHDT, CDR2 YNNKEL (reference sequence). This CDR3 has 15 amino acids.

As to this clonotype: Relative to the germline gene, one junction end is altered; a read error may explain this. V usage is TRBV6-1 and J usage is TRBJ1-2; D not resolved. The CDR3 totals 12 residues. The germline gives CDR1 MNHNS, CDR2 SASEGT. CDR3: CASRSTTGAPEW. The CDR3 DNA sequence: TGTGCCAGCAGATCAACGACCGGCGCGCCCGAATGG.

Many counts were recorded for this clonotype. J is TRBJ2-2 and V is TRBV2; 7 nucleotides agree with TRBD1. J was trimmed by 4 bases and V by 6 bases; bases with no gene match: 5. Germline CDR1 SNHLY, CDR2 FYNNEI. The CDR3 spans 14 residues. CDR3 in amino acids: CASRTGQGTGELFF. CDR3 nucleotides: TGTGCCAGCAGGACAGGGCAGGGCACCGGGGAGCTGTTTTTT.

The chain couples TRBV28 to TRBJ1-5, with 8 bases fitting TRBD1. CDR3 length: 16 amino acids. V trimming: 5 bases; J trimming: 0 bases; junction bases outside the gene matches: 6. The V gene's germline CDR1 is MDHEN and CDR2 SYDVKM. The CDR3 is CASSETGGYSNQPQHF. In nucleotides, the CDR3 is TGTGCCAGCAGTGAAACAGGGGGATATAGCAATCAGCCCCAGCATTTT. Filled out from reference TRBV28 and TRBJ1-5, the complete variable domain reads DVKVTQSSRYLVKRTGEKVFLECVQDMDHENMFWYRQDPGLGLRLIYFSYDVKMKEKGDIPEGYSVSREKKERFSLILESASTNQTSMYLCASSETGGYSNQPQHFGDGTRLSIL.

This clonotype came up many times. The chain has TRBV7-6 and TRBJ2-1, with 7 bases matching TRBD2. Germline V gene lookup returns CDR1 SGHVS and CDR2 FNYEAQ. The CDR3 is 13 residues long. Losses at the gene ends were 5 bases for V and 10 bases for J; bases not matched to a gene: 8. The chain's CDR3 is CASSTGGVREQFF. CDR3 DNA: TGTGCCAGCAGCACGGGGGGTGTGCGGGAGCAGTTCTTC.

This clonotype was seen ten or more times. CDR3 in amino acids: CASSGRYEQYF. The CDR3 bases are TGTGCCAGCAGTGGCCGCTACGAGCAGTACTTC. The chain uses TRBV6-1 and TRBJ2-7, with no clear D. This CDR3 has 11 residues. CDR1 and CDR2 from the germline V gene are MNHNS and SASEGT. Trimming pared 4 bases from V and 3 bases from J, leaving 4 bases between.

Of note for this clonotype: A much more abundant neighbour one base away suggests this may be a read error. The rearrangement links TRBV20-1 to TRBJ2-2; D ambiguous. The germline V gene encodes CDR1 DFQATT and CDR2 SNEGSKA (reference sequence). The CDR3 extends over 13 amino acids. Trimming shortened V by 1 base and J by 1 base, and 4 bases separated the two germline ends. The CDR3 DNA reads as TGCAGTGCTAGAGCCCAGAACACCGGGGAGCTGTTTTTT. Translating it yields CSARAQNTGELFF.

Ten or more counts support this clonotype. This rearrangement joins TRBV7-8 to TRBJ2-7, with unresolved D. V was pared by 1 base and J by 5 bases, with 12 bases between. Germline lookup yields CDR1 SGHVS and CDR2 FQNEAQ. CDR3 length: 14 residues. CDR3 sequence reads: CASSLEVVIHEQYF. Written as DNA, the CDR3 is TGTGCCAGCAGCTTAGAAGTAGTTATCCACGAGCAGTACTTC. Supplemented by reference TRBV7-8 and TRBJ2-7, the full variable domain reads GAGVSQSPRYKVAKRGQDVALRCDPISGHVSLFWYQQALGQGPEFLTYFQNEAQLDKSGLPSDRFFAERPEGSVSTLKIQRTQQEDSAVYLCASSLEVVIHEQYFGPGTRLTVT.

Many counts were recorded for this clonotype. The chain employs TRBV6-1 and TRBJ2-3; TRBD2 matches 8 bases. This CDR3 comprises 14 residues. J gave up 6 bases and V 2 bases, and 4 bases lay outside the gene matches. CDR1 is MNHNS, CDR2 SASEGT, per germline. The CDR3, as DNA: TGTGCCAGCAGTGAAACGGGGGGGCTCGATACGCAGTATTTT. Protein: CASSETGGLDTQYF.

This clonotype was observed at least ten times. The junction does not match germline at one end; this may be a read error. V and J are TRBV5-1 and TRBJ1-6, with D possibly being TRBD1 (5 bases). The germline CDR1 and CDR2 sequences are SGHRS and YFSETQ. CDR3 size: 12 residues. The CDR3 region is CASSSGSPPLHF. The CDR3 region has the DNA TGTGCCAGCAGCTCAGGGTCTCCACCCCTCCACTTT.

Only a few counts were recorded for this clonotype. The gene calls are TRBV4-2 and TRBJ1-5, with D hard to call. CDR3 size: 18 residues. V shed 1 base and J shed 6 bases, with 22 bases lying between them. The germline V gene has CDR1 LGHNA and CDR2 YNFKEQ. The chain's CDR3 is CASSQVPMKSGYAQPQHF. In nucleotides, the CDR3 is TGTGCCAGCAGCCAAGTCCCTATGAAGTCGGGGTATGCTCAGCCCCAGCATTTT.

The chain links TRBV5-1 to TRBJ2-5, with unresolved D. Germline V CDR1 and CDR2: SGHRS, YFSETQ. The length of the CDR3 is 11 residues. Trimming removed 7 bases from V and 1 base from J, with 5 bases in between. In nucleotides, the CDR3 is TGCGCCAGCTACAGCCAAGAGACCCAGTACTTC. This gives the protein CASYSQETQYF.

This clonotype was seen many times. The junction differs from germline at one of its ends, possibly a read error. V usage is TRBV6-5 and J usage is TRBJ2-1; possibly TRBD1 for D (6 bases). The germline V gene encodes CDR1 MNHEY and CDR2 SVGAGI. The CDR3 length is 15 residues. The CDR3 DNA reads TGTGCCAGCAGTTACGAGGGGGTGTTGTACAATGAGCAGCTCTTC. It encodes CASSYEGVLYNEQLF.

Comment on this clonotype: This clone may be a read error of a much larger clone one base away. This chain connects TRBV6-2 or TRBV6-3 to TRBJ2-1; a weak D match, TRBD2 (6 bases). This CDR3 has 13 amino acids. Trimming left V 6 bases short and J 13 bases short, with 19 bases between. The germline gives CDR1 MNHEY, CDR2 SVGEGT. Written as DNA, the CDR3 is TGTGCCAGCAGCTTCAGGATCCGGGAGACCCAGTTCTTC. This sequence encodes CASSFRIRETQFF.

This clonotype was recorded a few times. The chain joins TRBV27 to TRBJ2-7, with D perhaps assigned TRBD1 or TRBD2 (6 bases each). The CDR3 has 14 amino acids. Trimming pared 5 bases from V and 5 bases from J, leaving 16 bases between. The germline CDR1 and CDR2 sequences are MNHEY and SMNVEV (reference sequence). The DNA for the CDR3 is TGTGCCAGCAGTACCCACGGGGGCGAGGACGAGCAGTACTTC. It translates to CASSTHGGEDEQYF.

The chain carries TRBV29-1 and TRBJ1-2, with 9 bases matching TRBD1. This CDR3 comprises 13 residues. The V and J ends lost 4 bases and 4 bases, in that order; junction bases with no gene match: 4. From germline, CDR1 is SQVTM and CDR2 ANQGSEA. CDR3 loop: CSVVGQGVYGYTF. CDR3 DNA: TGCAGCGTTGTGGGACAGGGAGTCTATGGCTACACCTTC.

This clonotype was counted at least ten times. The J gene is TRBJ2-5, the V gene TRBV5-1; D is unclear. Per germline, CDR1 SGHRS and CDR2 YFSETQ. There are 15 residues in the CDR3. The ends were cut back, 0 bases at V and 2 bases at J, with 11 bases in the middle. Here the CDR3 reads CASSLVPGPQETQYF. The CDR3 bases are TGCGCCAGCAGCTTGGTCCCAGGACCTCAAGAGACCCAGTACTTC. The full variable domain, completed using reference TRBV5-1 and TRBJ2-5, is KAGVTQTPRYLIKTRGQQVTLSCSPISGHRSVSWYQQTPGQGLQFLFEYFSETQRNKGNFPGRFSGRQFSNSRSEMNVSTLELGDSALYLCASSLVPGPQETQYFGPGTRLLVL.